This record covers a single TCR beta chain. Clones were sequenced by immunoSEQ multiplex PCR, and TCRdb holds only the in-frame ones, with some missing. The table includes about 60,000 clones, roughly nine tenths detected once. This entry belongs to a study of OX40 agonist ivuxolimab in advanced cancers. Across the whole study: The dose-escalation group included hepatocellular carcinoma, melanoma, renal cell carcinoma and head and neck cancer.

The cohort excluded patients with autoimmune disease history or systemic immunosuppression. Material: CD4+ or CD8+ T cells sorted from blood, obtained in a trial of the OX40 agonist ivuxolimab. This clonotype originated in an adult with an advanced solid tumor such as melanoma, head and neck, liver or kidney cancer.

The DNA for the CDR3 is TGTGCCAGCGATGACGGGCGCATGAACACTGAAGCTTTCTTT. Protein: CASDDGRMNTEAFF. The V gene is TRBV19, the J gene TRBJ1-1, with D unresolved. CDR1 is LNHDA, CDR2 SQIVND, per germline (reference sequence). The ends were cut back, 9 bases at V and 0 bases at J, with 14 bases in the middle. The CDR3 covers 14 residues.